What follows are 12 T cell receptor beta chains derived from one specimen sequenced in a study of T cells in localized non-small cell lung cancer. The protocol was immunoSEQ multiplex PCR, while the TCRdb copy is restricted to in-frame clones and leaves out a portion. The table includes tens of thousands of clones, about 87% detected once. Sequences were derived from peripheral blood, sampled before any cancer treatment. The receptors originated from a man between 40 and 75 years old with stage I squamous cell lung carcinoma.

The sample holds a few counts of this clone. The CDR3 protein is CASSIGTDNSPLHF. DNA for the CDR3: TGTGCCAGTAGTATAGGGACAGATAATTCACCCCTCCACTTT. This sequence joins TRBV19 and TRBJ1-6, with a possible D match to TRBD1 (6 bases). CDR3 size: 14 residues. The V and J ends lost 1 base and 5 bases respectively, with 6 bases between them. The germline CDR1 and CDR2 sequences are LNHDA and SQIVND (reference sequence).

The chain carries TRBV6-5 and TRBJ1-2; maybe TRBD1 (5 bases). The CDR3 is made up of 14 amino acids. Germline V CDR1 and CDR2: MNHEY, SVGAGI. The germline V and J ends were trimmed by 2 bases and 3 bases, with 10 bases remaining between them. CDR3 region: CASSYLDIDYGYTF. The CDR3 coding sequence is TGTGCCAGCAGTTACCTGGACATTGACTATGGCTACACCTTC.

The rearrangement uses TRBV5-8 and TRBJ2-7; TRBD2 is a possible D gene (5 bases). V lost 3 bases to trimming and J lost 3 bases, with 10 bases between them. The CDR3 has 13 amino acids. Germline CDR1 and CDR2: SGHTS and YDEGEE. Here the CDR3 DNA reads TGTGCCAGCAGCTCCCGGGATATCTACGAGCAGTACTTC. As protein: CASSSRDIYEQYF.

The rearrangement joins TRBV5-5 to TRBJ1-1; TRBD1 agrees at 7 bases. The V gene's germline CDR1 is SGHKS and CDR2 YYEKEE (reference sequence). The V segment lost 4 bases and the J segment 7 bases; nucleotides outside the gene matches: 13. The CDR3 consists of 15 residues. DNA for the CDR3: TGTGCCAGCAGCCCCAAACCTCCAGGACAGGTTGAAGCTTTCTTT. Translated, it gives CASSPKPPGQVEAFF.

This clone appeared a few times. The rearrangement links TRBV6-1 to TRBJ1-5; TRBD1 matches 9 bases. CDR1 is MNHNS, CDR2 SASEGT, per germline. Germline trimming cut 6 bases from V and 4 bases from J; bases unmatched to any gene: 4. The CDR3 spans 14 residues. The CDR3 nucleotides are TGTGCCAGCAGACTGACAGGGGGAAATCAGCCCCAGCATTTT. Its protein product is CASRLTGGNQPQHF.

CDR3 in amino acids: CASSLTGDTEAFF. The CDR3 DNA reads as TGCGCCAGCAGCTTGACGGGGGACACTGAAGCTTTCTTT. This chain links TRBV5-1 with TRBJ1-1; D possibly corresponds to TRBD1 (5 bases). The V end lost 1 base, the J end lost 3 bases, and 7 bases lay between the germline ends. This CDR3 has 13 amino acids. In germline, CDR1 is SGHRS, CDR2 YFSETQ.

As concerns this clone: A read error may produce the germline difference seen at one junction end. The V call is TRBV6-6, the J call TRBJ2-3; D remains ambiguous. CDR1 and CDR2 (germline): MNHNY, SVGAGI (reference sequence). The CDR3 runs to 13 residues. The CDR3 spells CASSYLSTDTQYF. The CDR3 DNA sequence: TGTGCCAGCAGCTACTTAAGCACAGATACGCAGTATTTT.

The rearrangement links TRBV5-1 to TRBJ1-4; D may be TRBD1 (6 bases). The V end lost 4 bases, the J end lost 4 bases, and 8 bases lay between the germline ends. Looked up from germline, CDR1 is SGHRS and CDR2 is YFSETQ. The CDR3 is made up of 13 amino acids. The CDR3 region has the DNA TGCGCCAGCAGCAGACAGGTTAATGAAAAACTGTTTTTT. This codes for CASSRQVNEKLFF.

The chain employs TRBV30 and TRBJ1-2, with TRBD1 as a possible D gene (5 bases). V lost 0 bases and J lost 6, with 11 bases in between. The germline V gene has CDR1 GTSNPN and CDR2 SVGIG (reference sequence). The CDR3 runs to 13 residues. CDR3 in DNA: TGTGCCTGGAGTGTTGGGGACGGGAATGGCTACACCTTC. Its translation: CAWSVGDGNGYTF.

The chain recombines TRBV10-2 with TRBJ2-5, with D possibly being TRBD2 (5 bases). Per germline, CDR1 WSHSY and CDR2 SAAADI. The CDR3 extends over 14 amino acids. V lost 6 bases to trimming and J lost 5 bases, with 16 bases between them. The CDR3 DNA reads TGCGCCAGCAGAGGGATAGAGGGAAGGGAGACCCAGTACTTC. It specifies CASRGIEGRETQYF.

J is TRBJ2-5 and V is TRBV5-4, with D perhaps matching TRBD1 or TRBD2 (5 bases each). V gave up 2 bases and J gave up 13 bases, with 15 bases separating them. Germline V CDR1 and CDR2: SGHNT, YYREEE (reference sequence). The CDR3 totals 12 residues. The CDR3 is CASSFPEGFWYF. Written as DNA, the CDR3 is TGTGCCAGCAGCTTTCCCGAGGGGTTCTGGTACTTC. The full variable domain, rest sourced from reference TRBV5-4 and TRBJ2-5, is ETGVTQSPTHLIKTRGQQVTLRCSSQSGHNTVSWYQQALGQGPQFIFQYYREEENGRGNFPPRFSGLQFPNYSSELNVNALELDDSALYLCASSFPEGFWYFGPGTRLLVL.

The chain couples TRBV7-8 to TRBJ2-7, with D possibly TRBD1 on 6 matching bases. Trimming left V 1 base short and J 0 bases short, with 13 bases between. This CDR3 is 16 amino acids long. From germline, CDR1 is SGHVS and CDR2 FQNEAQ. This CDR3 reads CASSLGRQGNSYEQYF. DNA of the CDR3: TGTGCCAGCAGCTTAGGTCGGCAGGGGAACTCCTACGAGCAGTACTTC. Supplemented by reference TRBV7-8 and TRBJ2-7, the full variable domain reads GAGVSQSPRYKVAKRGQDVALRCDPISGHVSLFWYQQALGQGPEFLTYFQNEAQLDKSGLPSDRFFAERPEGSVSTLKIQRTQQEDSAVYLCASSLGRQGNSYEQYFGPGTRLTVT.